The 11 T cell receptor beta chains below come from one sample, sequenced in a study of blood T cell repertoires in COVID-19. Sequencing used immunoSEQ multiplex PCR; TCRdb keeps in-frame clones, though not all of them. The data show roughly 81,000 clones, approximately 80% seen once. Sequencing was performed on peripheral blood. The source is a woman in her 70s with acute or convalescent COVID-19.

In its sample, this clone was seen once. CDR3 DNA sequence: TGTGCCAGCAACAGGGAGGGTTCACCCCTCCACTTT. Encoded protein: CASNREGSPLHF. The gene calls are TRBV6-5 and TRBJ1-6, with a tentative D call TRBD1 (6 bases). The CDR3 consists of 12 residues. Germline V gene lookup returns CDR1 MNHEY and CDR2 SVGAGI. V lost 7 bases and J lost 9, with 10 bases in between.

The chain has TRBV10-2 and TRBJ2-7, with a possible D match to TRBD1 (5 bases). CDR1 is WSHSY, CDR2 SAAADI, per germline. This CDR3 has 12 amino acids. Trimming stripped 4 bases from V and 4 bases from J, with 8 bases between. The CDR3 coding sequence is TGCGCCAGCAGTGTGGCAGGGTACGAGCAGTACTTC. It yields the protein CASSVAGYEQYF.

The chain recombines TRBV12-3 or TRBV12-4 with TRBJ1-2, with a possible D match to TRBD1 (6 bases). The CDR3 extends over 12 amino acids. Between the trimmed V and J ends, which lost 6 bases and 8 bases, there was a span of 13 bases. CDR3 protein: CASSSNRDGYTF. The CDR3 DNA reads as TGTGCCAGCAGCTCGAACAGGGACGGCTACACCTTC.

DNA for the CDR3: TGTGCCAGCAGTCGACGACAGGGGCTAGGGTCCTACGAGCAGTACTTC. This codes for CASSRRQGLGSYEQYF. This sequence joins TRBV6-6 and TRBJ2-7; TRBD1 aligns across 8 bases. The CDR3 is 16 residues long. Germline CDR1 reads MNHNY; CDR2 reads SVGAGI (reference sequence). Losses at the gene ends were 5 bases for V and 1 base for J; bases not matched to a gene: 10.

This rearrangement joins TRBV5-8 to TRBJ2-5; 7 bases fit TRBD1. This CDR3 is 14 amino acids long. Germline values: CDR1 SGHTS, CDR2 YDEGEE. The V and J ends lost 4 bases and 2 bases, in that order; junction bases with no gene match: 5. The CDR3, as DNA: TGTGCCAGCAGCCTAGGGACAGCTCAAGAGACCCAGTACTTC. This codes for CASSLGTAQETQYF. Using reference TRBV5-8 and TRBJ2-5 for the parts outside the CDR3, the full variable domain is EAGVTQSPTHLIKTRGQQATLRCSPISGHTSVYWYQQALGLGLQFLLWYDEGEERNRGNFPPRFSGRQFPNYSSELNVNALELEDSALYLCASSLGTAQETQYFGPGTRLLVL.

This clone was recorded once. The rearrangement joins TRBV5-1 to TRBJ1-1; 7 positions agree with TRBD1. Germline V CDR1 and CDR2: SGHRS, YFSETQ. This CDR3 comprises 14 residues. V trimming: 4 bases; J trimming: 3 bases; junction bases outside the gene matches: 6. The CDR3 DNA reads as TGCGCCAGCAGCCTAAACAGGGGATACACTGAAGCTTTCTTT. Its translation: CASSLNRGYTEAFF.

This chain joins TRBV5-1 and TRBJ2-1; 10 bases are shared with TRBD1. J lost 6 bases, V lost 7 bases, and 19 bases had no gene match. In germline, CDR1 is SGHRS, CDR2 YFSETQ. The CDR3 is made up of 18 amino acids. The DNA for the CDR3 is TGCGCCAGCTCTCCCGCCTACTCACCGGGACAGGGGTCCAATGAGCAGTTCTTC. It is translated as CASSPAYSPGQGSNEQFF. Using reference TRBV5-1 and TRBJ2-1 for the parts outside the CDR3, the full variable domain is KAGVTQTPRYLIKTRGQQVTLSCSPISGHRSVSWYQQTPGQGLQFLFEYFSETQRNKGNFPGRFSGRQFSNSRSEMNVSTLELGDSALYLCASSPAYSPGQGSNEQFFGPGTRLTVL.

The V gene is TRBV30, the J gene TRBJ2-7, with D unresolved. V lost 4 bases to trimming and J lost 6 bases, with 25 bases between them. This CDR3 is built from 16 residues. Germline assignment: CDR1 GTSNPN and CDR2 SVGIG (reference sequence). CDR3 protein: CAWKPRPQFAVREQYF. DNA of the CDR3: TGTGCCTGGAAACCCCGGCCACAGTTCGCCGTACGCGAGCAGTACTTC.

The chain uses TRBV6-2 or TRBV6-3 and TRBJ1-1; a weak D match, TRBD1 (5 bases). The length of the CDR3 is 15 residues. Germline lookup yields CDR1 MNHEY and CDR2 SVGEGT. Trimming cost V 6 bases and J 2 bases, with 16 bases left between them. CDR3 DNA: TGTGCCAGCAGCGCCTCCCCGGGGGATAACACTGAAGCTTTCTTT. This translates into CASSASPGDNTEAFF.

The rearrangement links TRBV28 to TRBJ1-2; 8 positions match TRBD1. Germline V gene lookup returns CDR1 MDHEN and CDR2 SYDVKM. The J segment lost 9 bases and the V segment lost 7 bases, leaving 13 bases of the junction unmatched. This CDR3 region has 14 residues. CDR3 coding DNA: TGTGCCAGCAATCCCCTTCCTCGACAGGGGAGCTACACCTTC. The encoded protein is CASNPLPRQGSYTF.

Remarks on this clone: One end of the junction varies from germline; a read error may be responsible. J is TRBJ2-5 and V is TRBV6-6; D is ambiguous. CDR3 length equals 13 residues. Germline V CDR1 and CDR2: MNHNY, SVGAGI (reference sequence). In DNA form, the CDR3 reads TGTGCCAGCAGTTACTTGGCCGATTTCCCCCCAGACTTC. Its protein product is CASSYLADFPPDF.